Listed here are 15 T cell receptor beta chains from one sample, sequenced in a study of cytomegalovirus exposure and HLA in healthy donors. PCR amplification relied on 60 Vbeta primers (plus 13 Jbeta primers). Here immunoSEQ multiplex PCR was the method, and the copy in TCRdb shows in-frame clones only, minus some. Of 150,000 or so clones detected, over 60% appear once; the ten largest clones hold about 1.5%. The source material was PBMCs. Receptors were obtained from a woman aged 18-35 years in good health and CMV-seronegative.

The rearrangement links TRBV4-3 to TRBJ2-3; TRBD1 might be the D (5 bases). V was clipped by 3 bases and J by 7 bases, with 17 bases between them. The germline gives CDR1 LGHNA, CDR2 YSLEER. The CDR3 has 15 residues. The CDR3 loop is CASSQEAGRFHTQYF. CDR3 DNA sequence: TGCGCCAGCAGCCAGGAAGCAGGGCGGTTCCATACGCAGTATTTT.

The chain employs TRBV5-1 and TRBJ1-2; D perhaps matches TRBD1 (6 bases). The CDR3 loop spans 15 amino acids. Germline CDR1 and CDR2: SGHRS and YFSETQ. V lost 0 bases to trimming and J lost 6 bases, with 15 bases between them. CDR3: CASSLAEGGGNGYTF. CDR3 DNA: TGCGCCAGCAGCTTGGCCGAAGGGGGGGGGAATGGCTACACCTTC.

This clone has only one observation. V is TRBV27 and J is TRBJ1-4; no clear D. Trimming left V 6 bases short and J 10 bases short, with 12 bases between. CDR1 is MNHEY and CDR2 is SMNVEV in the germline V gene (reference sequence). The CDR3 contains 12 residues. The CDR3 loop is CASRTGPGKLFF. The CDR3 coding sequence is TGTGCCAGCAGGACTGGCCCGGGAAAACTGTTTTTT.

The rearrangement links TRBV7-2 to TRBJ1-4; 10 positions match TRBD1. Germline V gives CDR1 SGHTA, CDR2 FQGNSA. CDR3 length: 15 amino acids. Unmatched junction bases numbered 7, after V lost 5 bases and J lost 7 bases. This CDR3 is CASSPDRGRSEKLFF. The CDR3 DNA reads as TGTGCCAGCAGCCCAGACAGGGGGCGAAGTGAAAAACTGTTTTTT.

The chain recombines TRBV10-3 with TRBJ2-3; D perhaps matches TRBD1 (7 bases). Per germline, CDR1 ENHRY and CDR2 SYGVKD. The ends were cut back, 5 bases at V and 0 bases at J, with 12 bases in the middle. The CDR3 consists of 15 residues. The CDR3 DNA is TGTGCCATCAGTTCGGGGGACAGCAGCACAGATACGCAGTATTTT. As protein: CAISSGDSSTDTQYF.

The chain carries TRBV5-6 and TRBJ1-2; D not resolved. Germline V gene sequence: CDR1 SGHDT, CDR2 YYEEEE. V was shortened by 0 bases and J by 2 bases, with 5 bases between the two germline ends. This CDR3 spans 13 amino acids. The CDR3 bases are TGTGCCAGCAGCTTGGGGCAGAACTATGGCTACACCTTC. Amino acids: CASSLGQNYGYTF. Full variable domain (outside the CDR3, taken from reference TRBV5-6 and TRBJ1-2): DAGVTQSPTHLIKTRGQQVTLRCSPKSGHDTVSWYQQALGQGPQFIFQYYEEEERQRGNFPDRFSGHQFPNYSSELNVNALLLGDSALYLCASSLGQNYGYTFGSGTRLTVV.

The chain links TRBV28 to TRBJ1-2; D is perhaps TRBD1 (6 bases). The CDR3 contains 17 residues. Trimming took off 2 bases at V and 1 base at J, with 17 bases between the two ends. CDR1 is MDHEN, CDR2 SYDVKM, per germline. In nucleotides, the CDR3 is TGTGCCAGCAGTTTAAGACACACAGGGAGGGGTAACTATGGCTACACCTTC. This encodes CASSLRHTGRGNYGYTF.

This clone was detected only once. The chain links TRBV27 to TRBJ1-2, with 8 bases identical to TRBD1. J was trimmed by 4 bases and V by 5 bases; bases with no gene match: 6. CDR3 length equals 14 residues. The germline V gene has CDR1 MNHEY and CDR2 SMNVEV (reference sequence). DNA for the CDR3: TGTGCCAGCAGTGGGCAGGGGGCCGGCTATGGCTACACCTTC. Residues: CASSGQGAGYGYTF.

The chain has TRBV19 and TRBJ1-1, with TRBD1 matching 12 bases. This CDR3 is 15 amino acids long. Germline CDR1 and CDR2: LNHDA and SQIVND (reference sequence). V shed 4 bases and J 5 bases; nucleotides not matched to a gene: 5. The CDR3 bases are TGTGCCAGTAGTAAACGGGGACAGGGGGCGACTGAAGCTTTCTTT. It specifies CASSKRGQGATEAFF. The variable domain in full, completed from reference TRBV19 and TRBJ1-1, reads DGGITQSPKYLFRKEGQNVTLSCEQNLNHDAMYWYRQDPGQGLRLIYYSQIVNDFQKGDIAEGYSVSREKKESFPLTVTSAQKNPTAFYLCASSKRGQGATEAFFGQGTRLTVV.

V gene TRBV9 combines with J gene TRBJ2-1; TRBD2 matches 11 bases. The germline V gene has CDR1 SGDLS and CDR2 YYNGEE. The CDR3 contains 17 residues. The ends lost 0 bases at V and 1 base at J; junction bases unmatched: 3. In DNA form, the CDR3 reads TGTGCCAGCAGCGTAGCGGGACTAGCGGTGTCCTACAATGAGCAGTTCTTC. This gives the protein CASSVAGLAVSYNEQFF.

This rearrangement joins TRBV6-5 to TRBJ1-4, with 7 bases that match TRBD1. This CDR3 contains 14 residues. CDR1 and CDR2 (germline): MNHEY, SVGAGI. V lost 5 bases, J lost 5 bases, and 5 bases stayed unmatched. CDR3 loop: CASSVTGWNEKLFF. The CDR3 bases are TGTGCCAGCAGTGTGACAGGGTGGAATGAAAAACTGTTTTTT.

The CDR3 protein is CASSRGGGPTGELFF. Here the CDR3 DNA reads TGTGCCAGCAGTCGGGGCGGGGGGCCCACCGGGGAGCTGTTTTTT. The V call is TRBV4-2, the J call TRBJ2-2; 8 bases match TRBD2. Germline loops: CDR1 LGHNA, CDR2 YNFKEQ. The CDR3 consists of 15 residues. Trimming at V came to 6 bases and at J to 4 bases, leaving 7 bases not matched to a gene.

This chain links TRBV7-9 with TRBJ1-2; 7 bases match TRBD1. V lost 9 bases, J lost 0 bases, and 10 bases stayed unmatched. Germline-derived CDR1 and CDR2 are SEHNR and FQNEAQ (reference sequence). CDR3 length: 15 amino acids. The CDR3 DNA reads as TGTGCCAGTTCCCCTTGGGACAGAACTAACTATGGCTACACCTTC. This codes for CASSPWDRTNYGYTF.

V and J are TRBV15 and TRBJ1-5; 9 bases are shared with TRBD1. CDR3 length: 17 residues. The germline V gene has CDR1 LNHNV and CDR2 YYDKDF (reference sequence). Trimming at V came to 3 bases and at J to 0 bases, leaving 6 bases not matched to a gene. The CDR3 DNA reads TGTGCCACCAGCAGCGACAGGGGGGGAAGTAGCAATCAGCCCCAGCATTTT. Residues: CATSSDRGGSSNQPQHF.

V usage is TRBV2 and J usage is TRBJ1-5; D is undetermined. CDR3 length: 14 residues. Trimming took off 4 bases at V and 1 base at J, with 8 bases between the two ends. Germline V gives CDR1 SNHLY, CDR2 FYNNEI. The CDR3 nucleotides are TGTGCCAGCAGTGGATCCGGGAGCAATCAGCCCCAGCATTTT. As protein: CASSGSGSNQPQHF.